This T cell receptor (beta chain) emerged from a study of technical replicates of blood from several donors. TCRdb's table, derived via immunoSEQ multiplex PCR, lists solely in-frame clones and lacks some. The data show about 58,000 clones, 91% seen once. The clonotype comes from a human donor in good health. Some clones in this sample may be carry-over from other donors' samples. Material for sequencing was PBMCs.

The CDR3 region is CASSLVTDNSPLHF. The DNA of the CDR3 is TGCGCCAGCAGCTTAGTGACAGATAATTCACCCCTCCACTTT. The chain joins TRBV5-1 to TRBJ1-6; maybe TRBD1 (5 bases). Germline V gene lookup returns CDR1 SGHRS and CDR2 YFSETQ. Trimming cost V 2 bases and J 5 bases, with 8 bases left between them. The CDR3 has 14 amino acids.